Given below is one TCR beta chain in context. This receptor's antigen is unknown. This sample stems from a study of cytomegalovirus exposure and HLA in healthy donors (dated by TCRdb to between 2016 and 2019). A note on the overall study: According to an earlier analysis of around 600 of the donors, about 179 million T cells yielded over 90 million unique TCR beta sequences and 276 Gb of sequence data. An early release covering 500 to 750 HLA-typed donors comprised around 300 gigabases of sequencing data and about 90 million unique TCR sequences. Of the 398 genotyped donors, about 80% fell in the genetic ancestry cluster associated with self-reported Caucasian donors. The aim of the study was to test whether cataloging public T cell receptors could identify signatures of past pathogen exposure. The study used immunosequencing to profile the T cell repertoires of approximately 630 subjects and linked those repertoires to cytomegalovirus serostatus. Along with the approximately 700-subject first cohort, a separate validation cohort of some 130 different subjects was used. To predict cytomegalovirus infection status, the study combined high-throughput TCR immunosequencing, statistical association of individual TCRs with disease status, and machine learning. A later analysis re-examined previously published TCR beta repertoires from more than 600 donors and added high-resolution HLA genotyping to investigate patterns of TCR occurrence. The later analysis used no new phenotypic data to find candidate immune exposures, relying instead on TCR beta sequences and their occurrence across donors. To decide whether each TCR beta V gene segment behaved as functional or pseudogenic, an earlier analysis of over 500 of the donors relied on high-throughput TCR beta sequencing. Alongside the repertoire data, information on donor age, sex, ethnicity and CMV serostatus was compiled. In a later genetic analysis, genome-wide SNP genotypes for about 65% of the roughly 700 donors were used, and that subset was treated as a discovery cohort. Every repertoire in the discovery cohort had been generated on one and the same sequencing platform. Both class I and class II loci were covered by HLA typing, at four-digit resolution. The number of typed donors differed by locus: about 629-640 for A, B, C, DRB1 and DQB1; approximately 530 for DQA1; 600 to 610 for DPA1; and about 470 for DPB1. Because of strong linkage in the cohort, roughly five DR-DQ haplotypes were treated as single units for association and clustering. Among several hundred genotyped donors of the cohort, an average of approximately 240,000 unique TCR beta nucleotide sequences was sequenced per donor, of which about 18% were non-productive. Overall study results and their limits: A further reported finding was that TCR beta sequences accurately predicted the HLA-A and HLA-B alleles for most subjects in the first cohort. In a later genetic analysis, fewer N-insertions in productive TCRs were reported among donors in an Asian-associated ancestry cluster than the roughly 670-donor mean. In vitro tests confirmed that a few of the cytomegalovirus-associated TCR beta chains recognize cytomegalovirus antigens. In a later analysis, the rate of TCR association differed among HLA loci, with DRB1 alleles having the most associated TCRs and HLA-C alleles having the fewest. The classifier was reported to diagnose cytomegalovirus status with high specificity and sensitivity in both the original and validation cohorts. HLA typing was unavailable for some donors at each locus, so association tests used only the typed subset. Correlated functional status among segregating V segments might reflect linkage disequilibrium, but an unknown experimental factor could not be ruled out. In a later analysis, around 17,000 TCR beta sequences were associated with specific HLA alleles at a false discovery rate of 0.05. In a later analysis, HLA-associated TCR beta chains showed more clonal expansion and lower generation probabilities than non-associated chains that were equally common. Roughly uniform sequencing depth across donors was assumed in presence/absence analyses, although this assumption may not hold. In an earlier analysis of 587 of the donors, most TCR beta V segments appeared in productive rearrangements about 90% or about 30% of the time, broadly matching IMGT annotations. A group of highly shared sequence variants was considered likely to be a technical artifact of the sequencing pipeline. While some public TCRs were present in many individuals, most TCR sequences turned up only very rarely across donors. Some IMGT-functional V segments, including TRBV6-2 and TRBV6-3, could not be distinguished by the 87-base-pair reads and were therefore excluded. The study gave a list of 150 to 200 TCR beta chains associated with cytomegalovirus. This cohort had only TCR beta chains sequenced, and the lack of alpha or paired-chain data limited which features could be detected. The only immune exposure information available for the cohort was CMV serostatus. When HLA alleles, especially DR and DQ, strongly co-occurred, attributing TCR associations to individual alleles was difficult. Because counts were too low, some 17 rarely observed V segments, including chromosome 9 orphons, were left out of the earlier analysis of a few hundred of the donors. An association between a missense DCLRE1C variant and V-gene and J-gene trimming of TCR beta chains was found in a later genetic analysis and replicated in an independent cohort. The authors suggested that the approach could potentially be generalized to other disease states and immunological phenotypes. Several of the top co-occurrence clusters appeared to be linked to parvovirus B19, influenza, CMV and Epstein-Barr virus, according to a later analysis. A later analysis found that most CMV-associated TCR beta chains appeared HLA-restricted, with HLA associations seemingly driven largely by CMV exposure.

The protocol used for the library was the immunoSEQ multiplex PCR assay. For the multiplex PCR, a mixture combining 60 forward primers for TCR Vbeta segments and 13 reverse primers for TCR Jbeta segments was used. The CDR3 region of rearranged TCR beta genes was amplified from genomic DNA by a multiplex PCR assay. Amplified TCR beta libraries were sequenced as 87-base-pair reads on the Illumina HiSeq System. The paper's data handling went like this. In a later analysis, roughly 80 million unique TCR beta chains were counted across the roughly 610 repertoires, and roughly 11 million of these chains were shared by at least two donors. Raw reads were error-corrected and collapsed into unique sequences by a nearest-neighbor algorithm in which closely related sequences were merged to remove PCR and sequencing errors. V, D and J gene segments were assigned by aligning CDR3 sequences to IMGT reference sequences. For a sequence to be retained, at least a six-nucleotide match to both a V gene segment and a J gene segment was required. Rearrangements were called productive when the CDR3 lacked stop codons and stayed in frame with V and J; all others were non-productive. CDR3 was defined according to IMGT convention as the region running from the second conserved V-encoded cysteine to the conserved J-encoded phenylalanine. The earlier analysis of about 530 of the donors excluded any sequence lacking an unambiguous match to a single V gene segment. In an earlier analysis of several hundred of the donors, V segments were called functional above 56.7% productive rearrangements and were called segregating when the between-donor standard deviation exceeded 5%. To diagnose cytomegalovirus status from the catalog of TCR beta chain sequences, a statistical classification framework was built. In a later analysis, V and J genes were assigned by comparing TCR nucleotide sequences against IMGT/GENE-DB human TR gene sequences. Using the TCRdist pipeline, a later analysis assigned CDR3 sequences along with most-parsimonious VDJ recombination scenarios. In a later analysis, every TCR beta chain was defined by the combination of its CDR3 amino acid sequence and its V-gene family, and reads without a unique V-gene family were dropped. In a later analysis, 500 to 700 highly shared, low-generation-probability nucleotide sequences were removed to address suspected cross-contamination and a sequencing artifact. A later analysis calculated a clonal expansion index for each public chain from normalized within-repertoire ranks of inferred template counts. In a later analysis, generation probabilities were computed with a VDJ recombination model fitted to out-of-frame rearrangements, and the resulting probabilities were checked against IGoR. In a later analysis, hypergeometric tests were used to score TCR-TCR, TCR-HLA and TCR-CMV co-occurrence, with a repertoire-size bias correction applied to TCR pairs. A later analysis estimated false discovery rates by permuting HLA or CMV assignments 20 times. In a later analysis, co-occurring TCRs were grouped with DBSCAN, and TCRdist sequence similarity was added when clustering was performed within HLA-allele-positive subsets. Co-occurrence clustering excluded repertoires with fewer than 30,000 or more than 120,000 public chains, plus five with anomalous nucleotide sharing. The clones in this table, taken by TCRdb from immuneACCESS, are in-frame only. Not every clone is retained; where verified, under half of the shortfall comes from an unresolved V gene, and the cause of the rest is unknown. That table supplies the V and J calls and clone size; D and trimming were determined from the DNA. The sample's own table lists about 35,000 clones. The ten largest make up 3% to 4.5% of the sample.

The cohort consisted of 670 or so healthy bone marrow donors. All cohort members were sampled while nominally healthy, although unrecorded immune exposures were likely present. The donor tested CMV seronegative and was one of the 352 seronegative cohort members. A peripheral blood sample was collected from each donor, and TCR beta sequencing was performed on peripheral blood mononuclear cells. Genomic DNA extraction from the blood cell samples was performed with the Qiagen DNeasy Blood Extraction Kit. Spanning cysteine to phenylalanine, the CDR3 consists of 17 amino acids. Just CDR3 DNA is preserved here, 51 bases in frame from base 1. The germline V gene encodes CDR1 LGHNA and CDR2 YSLEER. Here V drops 4 bases and J drops 2 bases, and the junction holds 8 bases not matched to any gene.

Material for sequencing was PBMCs. This chain joins TRBV4-3 to TRBJ2-3; TRBD2 matches 11 bases in the middle. The receptor was derived from a man aged 40-49 years in good health and CMV-seronegative. The nucleotide sequence is given as TGCGCCAGCAGCCTCTATAGCGGGAGGGGGCTCACAGATACGCAGTATTTT. It translates as CASSLYSGRGLTDTQYF.